The 26 T cell receptor beta chains below come from one sample, sequenced in a study of blood T cells in healthy people across ages. Alongside a J-beta primer mix, a sample-barcoded 5' primer served in a second PCR lasting about 7 to 12 cycles. One entry per CDR3 protein, called by TCRdb with MiXCR from the 5' RACE reads. The data show some 760,000 distinct CDR3 sequences, roughly 25% seen once. These data were also reused for a study on T cells of mothers and their children.

The sample was blood. These receptors came from a boy under 18 in good health.

In this sample, this clonotype turned up a few times. V and J are TRBV25-1 and TRBJ2-3, with a possible D match to TRBD1 (6 bases). V was clipped by 6 bases and J by 14 bases, with 27 bases between them. Germline-derived CDR1 and CDR2 are MGHDK and SYGVNS. The CDR3 extends over 15 amino acids. CDR3 bases: TGTGCCAGCAGGGCAACAGGGACCGGGGAAGATAAGCGGTATTTT. Translating it yields CASRATGTGEDKRYF.

J is TRBJ1-4 and V is TRBV5-1; D is undetermined. V was cut by 4 bases and J by 3 bases, with 10 bases left in between. CDR1 and CDR2 (germline): SGHRS, YFSETQ. The CDR3 consists of 14 residues. CDR3 DNA sequence: TGCGCCAGCAGCCCGGACGGACCTAATGAAAAACTGTTTTTT. This codes for CASSPDGPNEKLFF.

The chain uses TRBV20-1 and TRBJ2-5; 13 bases match TRBD2. The J call may be mistaken, given a closer DNA end match to TRBJ2-1. The CDR3 runs 16 residues. CDR1 is DFQATT, CDR2 SNEGSKA, per germline (reference sequence). CDR3 amino acids: CSARDQTSGGAHEQFF. CDR3 bases: TGCAGTGCTAGAGATCAAACTAGCGGGGGGGCCCATGAGCAGTTCTTC.

The V and J genes are TRBV2 and TRBJ2-7, with D possibly being TRBD2 (7 bases). Trimming took 3 bases from V and 9 from J, leaving 15 bases between them. The CDR3 sequence is 13 residues long. Germline values: CDR1 SNHLY, CDR2 FYNNEI. The CDR3: CASSEFWEGGQYF. In nucleotides, the CDR3 is TGTGCCAGCAGTGAGTTCTGGGAGGGGGGGCAGTACTTC.

This clonotype was detected only a few times. This chain uses TRBV5-1 with TRBJ2-1; 13 bases fit TRBD2. CDR1 and CDR2 from the germline V gene are SGHRS and YFSETQ. V was clipped by 4 bases and J by 9 bases; unmatched bases: 13. CDR3 length: 17 residues. DNA for the CDR3: TGCGCCAGCAGCGACGGACTAGCGGGAGCGGGTCTGCGTGAGCAGTTCTTC. It yields the protein CASSDGLAGAGLREQFF. The entire variable domain, with the rest obtained from reference TRBV5-1 and TRBJ2-1, is as follows: KAGVTQTPRYLIKTRGQQVTLSCSPISGHRSVSWYQQTPGQGLQFLFEYFSETQRNKGNFPGRFSGRQFSNSRSEMNVSTLELGDSALYLCASSDGLAGAGLREQFFGPGTRLTVL.

This clonotype was seen only a few times. The genes are TRBV13 and TRBJ1-5, with a weak D call TRBD1 (6 bases). The germline V and J ends were trimmed by 4 bases and 2 bases, with 15 bases remaining between them. The length of the CDR3 is 16 residues. CDR1 is PRHDT and CDR2 is FYEKMQ in the germline V gene (reference sequence). This CDR3 is CASSYGDTGRNQPQHF. In DNA, the CDR3 is TGTGCCAGCAGCTACGGGGACACAGGGCGCAATCAGCCCCAGCATTTT.

The chain has TRBV28 and TRBJ2-3, with D perhaps TRBD1 or TRBD2 (5 bases each). This CDR3 has 13 amino acids. V dropped 6 bases and J dropped 6 bases, with 13 bases sitting between them. The germline CDR1 and CDR2 sequences are MDHEN and SYDVKM. The CDR3 region has the DNA TGTGCCAGCAGACCGGGACCTCCGGATACGCAGTATTTT. Amino acids: CASRPGPPDTQYF.

The genes are TRBV29-1 and TRBJ2-7, with 12 bases identical to TRBD2. The DNA end is a closer match to TRBJ2-5, so the J assignment may be wrong. CDR3 length: 13 residues. Germline CDR1 SQVTM, CDR2 ANQGSEA. The CDR3 DNA reads as TGCAGCGCCGCGACTAGCGGGAGTGAGACCCAGTACTTC. Protein product: CSAATSGSETQYF.

V gene TRBV20-1 combines with J gene TRBJ2-5, with 9 bases that match TRBD1. CDR1 is DFQATT and CDR2 is SNEGSKA in the germline V gene (reference sequence). This CDR3 comprises 12 residues. With V trimmed by 6 bases and J by 6 bases, 5 bases remained unmatched. In nucleotides, the CDR3 is TGCAGTGCGGAAGGACAGGGGAAGACCCAGTACTTC. It specifies CSAEGQGKTQYF.

V usage is TRBV11-1 and J usage is TRBJ2-1; no definite D call. The CDR3 runs to 12 residues. Germline-derived CDR1 and CDR2 are SGHAT and FQDESV (reference sequence). V was clipped by 3 bases and J by 10 bases, with 10 bases between them. CDR3 loop: CASSLGIPEQFF. CDR3 nucleotide sequence: TGTGCCAGCAGCTTGGGGATCCCGGAGCAGTTCTTC.

To note about this clonotype: The junction does not match germline at one end; this may be a read error. V is TRBV7-2 and J is TRBJ1-5; D unclear. The germline CDR1 and CDR2 sequences are SGHTA and FQGNSA. This CDR3 has 12 amino acids. CDR3 nucleotides: TGTGTCAGCAGCTTAGCTAATCAGCCCCAGCATTTT. Amino acid sequence: CVSSLANQPQHF.

This clonotype was counted a few times. The CDR3 DNA follows: TGTGCCAGCAGTCACCCAGGGACAGGGGTCCACGAGCAGTACTTC. This codes for CASSHPGTGVHEQYF. This chain links TRBV14 with TRBJ2-7, with 10 bases aligning to TRBD1. This CDR3 comprises 15 residues. V was clipped by 6 bases and J by 5 bases; unmatched bases: 10. CDR1 and CDR2 (germline): SGHDN, FVKESK.

This clonotype occurred a few times. The rearrangement uses TRBV7-9 and TRBJ2-5; D remains ambiguous. This CDR3 comprises 14 residues. V dropped 3 bases and J dropped 1 base, with 9 bases sitting between them. CDR1 is SEHNR, CDR2 FQNEAQ, per germline (reference sequence). The CDR3 DNA reads TGTGCCAGCAGCTTCGAACTTACCCAAGAGACCCAGTACTTC. Amino acids: CASSFELTQETQYF. The whole variable domain, remainder taken from reference TRBV7-9 and TRBJ2-5, is DTGVSQNPRHKITKRGQNVTFRCDPISEHNRLYWYRQTLGQGPEFLTYFQNEAQLEKSRLLSDRFSAERPKGSFSTLEIQRTEQGDSAMYLCASSFELTQETQYFGPGTRLLVL.

The V gene is TRBV20-1, the J gene TRBJ2-3, with unresolved D. This CDR3 has 14 residues. Trimming pared 1 base from V and 1 base from J, leaving 9 bases between. CDR1 and CDR2 (germline): DFQATT, SNEGSKA (reference sequence). Here the CDR3 reads CSARAVRGTDTQYF. In DNA, the CDR3 is TGCAGTGCTAGAGCGGTCCGCGGCACAGATACGCAGTATTTT.

This clonotype was seen a single time. The junction does not match germline at one end; this may be a read error. The chain joins TRBV27 to TRBJ2-1; a possible D gene is TRBD1 (5 bases). The germline V gene encodes CDR1 MNHEY and CDR2 SMNVEV (reference sequence). The CDR3 totals 15 residues. The CDR3 DNA is TGTGCCAGCAGTTTAGGGGCCAACTCCTACACTGAGCAGTTCTTC. Its protein is CASSLGANSYTEQFF.

The rearrangement uses TRBV7-9 and TRBJ2-3, with a possible D match to TRBD2 (6 bases). Trimming shortened V by 5 bases and J by 2 bases, and 20 bases separated the two germline ends. From germline, CDR1 is SEHNR and CDR2 FQNEAQ (reference sequence). This CDR3 contains 17 residues. Written as DNA, the CDR3 is TGTGCCAGCAGCCCCTCGTTGGTAGCGGATTACACAGATACGCAGTATTTT. This translates into CASSPSLVADYTDTQYF.

The sample holds a few counts of this clonotype. The rearrangement uses TRBV5-6 and TRBJ2-3, with TRBD1 matching 7 bases. Germline trimming cut 4 bases from V and 2 bases from J; bases unmatched to any gene: 4. This CDR3 is built from 14 residues. Germline lookup yields CDR1 SGHDT and CDR2 YYEEEE. The CDR3 loop is CASSDTGVTDTQYF. The CDR3 region has the DNA TGTGCCAGCAGCGATACAGGGGTCACAGATACGCAGTATTTT.

This clonotype showed up just a few times. The J gene is TRBJ2-5, the V gene TRBV28; either TRBD1 or TRBD2 may fit D (5 bases each). The assigned J gene may be wrong: the sequence end matches TRBJ2-7 better. The CDR3 covers 15 residues. Germline assignment: CDR1 MDHEN and CDR2 SYDVKM. CDR3 loop: CASSLGVKGQYEQYF. The CDR3 region has the DNA TGTGCCAGCAGTTTGGGGGTGAAGGGGCAGTACGAGCAGTACTTC.

This clonotype was counted between two and nine times. The V call is TRBV29-1, the J call TRBJ1-2; 8 bases fit TRBD1. V was clipped by 3 bases and J by 4 bases; unmatched bases: 1. In germline, CDR1 is SQVTM, CDR2 ANQGSEA. The CDR3 is made up of 12 amino acids. In DNA form, the CDR3 reads TGCAGCGTTGACGGACAGGGCTATGGCTACACCTTC. Translation gives CSVDGQGYGYTF. The whole variable domain, filled in from reference TRBV29-1 and TRBJ1-2, reads SAVISQKPSRDICQRGTSLTIQCQVDSQVTMMFWYRQQPGQSLTLIATANQGSEATYESGFVIDKFPISRPNLTFSTLTVSNMSPEDSSIYLCSVDGQGYGYTFGSGTRLTVV.

This clonotype has just a few counts. The rearrangement uses TRBV12-3 or TRBV12-4 and TRBJ2-3; 7 bases fit TRBD2. The CDR3 runs to 15 residues. J lost 4 bases, V lost 8 bases, and 12 bases had no gene match. DNA of the CDR3: TGTGCCAGCGCCTGGGATGCGGGAGCGGCAGATACGCAGTATTTT. Its protein is CASAWDAGAADTQYF.

This clonotype was detected a few times. This chain connects TRBV11-2 to TRBJ2-5; 10 bases align to TRBD2. The CDR3 totals 15 residues. Germline V gives CDR1 SGHAT, CDR2 FQNNGV. Trimming at V came to 5 bases and at J to 2 bases, leaving 5 bases not matched to a gene. As DNA, the CDR3 is TGTGCCAGCAGCCCGGGACTAGCGTTACAAGAGACCCAGTACTTC. Translating gives CASSPGLALQETQYF.

This chain connects TRBV6-5 to TRBJ2-5; no clear D gene. The CDR3 sequence is 15 residues long. Trimming shortened V by 0 bases and J by 1 base, and 9 bases separated the two germline ends. The germline V gene has CDR1 MNHEY and CDR2 SVGAGI. CDR3 bases: TGTGCCAGCAGTTACTCTCTCCGTTTCCAAGAGACCCAGTACTTC. It translates to CASSYSLRFQETQYF.

This sequence joins TRBV7-9 and TRBJ2-1; D remains unclear. V shed 4 bases and J shed 2 bases, with 12 bases lying between them. Per germline, CDR1 SEHNR and CDR2 FQNEAQ (reference sequence). This CDR3 has 15 residues. CDR3 DNA: TGTGCCAGCAGCTCAGATTTCGACCCCTACAATGAGCAGTTCTTC. It encodes CASSSDFDPYNEQFF.

This clonotype was counted once. The chain couples TRBV5-5 to TRBJ2-4; possible D gene TRBD2, 6 bases. The CDR3 consists of 16 residues. CDR1 SGHKS and CDR2 YYEKEE come from the germline V gene (reference sequence). V dropped 4 bases and J dropped 0 bases, with 14 bases sitting between them. The CDR3 region is CASSGGSLLAKNIQYF. Written as DNA, the CDR3 is TGTGCCAGCAGCGGGGGGAGTCTTCTAGCCAAAAACATTCAGTACTTC.

This clonotype has just a few counts. The gene calls are TRBV7-2 and TRBJ1-1; 7 nucleotides match TRBD1. The CDR3 extends over 15 amino acids. The germline CDR1 and CDR2 sequences are SGHTA and FQGNSA. V lost 2 bases to trimming and J lost 5 bases; unmatched junction nucleotides: 8. CDR3 region: CASSLWAGGITEAFF. Here the CDR3 DNA reads TGTGCCAGCAGCTTATGGGCAGGGGGGATAACTGAAGCTTTCTTT.

CDR3 sequence: CASSSGTSGIEQYF. In DNA, the CDR3 is TGTGCCAGCAGTTCCGGGACTAGCGGGATTGAGCAGTACTTC. J is TRBJ2-7 and V is TRBV27, with 13 bases that match TRBD2. The CDR3 length is 14 residues. J gave up 7 bases and V 4 bases, and 4 bases lay outside the gene matches. Per germline, CDR1 MNHEY and CDR2 SMNVEV (reference sequence).